One and the same sample provided the 28 T cell receptor beta chains below, sequenced in a study of cytomegalovirus exposure and HLA in healthy donors. Both 60 Vbeta primers and 13 Jbeta primers went into the PCR. Sequencing was performed with immunoSEQ multiplex PCR; in TCRdb, only in-frame clones are kept and a portion is missing. The sample contains about 130,000 clones, approximately 80% of which appear only once. The specimen was PBMCs. All receptors come from a male donor in good health and CMV-seronegative.

The gene calls are TRBV18 and TRBJ1-2, with a weak D call TRBD1 (5 bases). The CDR3 has 14 residues. CDR1 and CDR2 (germline): KGHSH, LQKENI. V was trimmed by 2 bases and J by 2 bases, leaving 9 bases between them. In DNA, the CDR3 is TGTGCCAGCTCACCAGGGGCGGGAAACTATGGCTACACCTTC. Its protein product is CASSPGAGNYGYTF.

This clone was seen more than once but under ten times. The V and J genes are TRBV18 and TRBJ1-2; a possible D gene is TRBD1 (6 bases). The CDR3 totals 13 residues. Germline V lookup: CDR1 KGHSH, CDR2 LQKENI. Between the trimmed V and J ends, which lost 4 bases and 8 bases, there was a span of 14 bases. The CDR3 loop is CASSQQGSTGYTF. For the CDR3, the DNA is TGTGCCAGCTCACAACAGGGATCAACCGGCTACACCTTC.

This clone was recorded a few times. The chain has TRBV6-5 and TRBJ2-2; a possible D gene is TRBD1 (6 bases). This CDR3 contains 14 residues. Trimming took off 10 bases at V and 0 bases at J, with 12 bases between the two ends. In germline, CDR1 is MNHEY, CDR2 SVGAGI. CDR3 in DNA: TGTGCCACCTCCCAGGGGACGAACACCGGGGAGCTGTTTTTT. It codes for CATSQGTNTGELFF.

The chain combines TRBV5-6 with TRBJ1-1; 7 nucleotides align to TRBD1. Losses at the gene ends were 3 bases for V and 6 bases for J; bases not matched to a gene: 11. Germline CDR1 and CDR2: SGHDT and YYEEEE. This CDR3 is 15 amino acids long. The CDR3 DNA is TGTGCCAGCAGCTGGACAGGACTCAAGACGTCTGAAGCTTTCTTT. This gives the protein CASSWTGLKTSEAFF.

This clone was counted only a few times. The gene calls are TRBV25-1 and TRBJ2-3; a possible D gene is TRBD1 (5 bases). V gave up 1 base and J gave up 2 bases, with 7 bases separating them. CDR3 size: 14 residues. CDR1 is MGHDK, CDR2 SYGVNS, per germline. CDR3 loop: CASSESQVTDTQYF. CDR3 DNA sequence: TGTGCCAGCAGTGAATCACAGGTCACAGATACGCAGTATTTT.

This clone appeared a few times. This sequence joins TRBV14 and TRBJ1-2; D might be TRBD1 (6 bases). The germline CDR1 and CDR2 sequences are SGHDN and FVKESK. The CDR3 runs 15 residues. Trimming left V 1 base short and J 1 base short, with 10 bases between. In nucleotides, the CDR3 is TGTGCCAGCAGCCAAGCGGACAGCTTTAACTATGGCTACACCTTC. This codes for CASSQADSFNYGYTF.

This rearrangement joins TRBV4-1 to TRBJ1-6, with TRBD1 identical over 10 bases. Trimming removed 3 bases from V and 3 bases from J; junction bases left unmatched: 2. The CDR3 is 16 amino acids. The germline gives CDR1 MGHRA, CDR2 YSYEKL. The CDR3 region has the DNA TGCGCCAGCAGCCAGGGACAGGGGATCTATAATTCACCCCTCCACTTT. Translated, it gives CASSQGQGIYNSPLHF.

The chain combines TRBV11-3 with TRBJ1-1, with D tentatively TRBD1 (6 bases). Germline V gene lookup returns CDR1 SGHNT and CDR2 YENEEA. Trimming took off 3 bases at V and 5 bases at J, with 10 bases between the two ends. The CDR3 contains 13 residues. The CDR3 reads CASSFKGGTEAFF. The CDR3 DNA reads TGTGCCAGCAGCTTTAAGGGGGGGACTGAAGCTTTCTTT.

This CDR3 reads CASSWDSYYNEQFF. CDR3 nucleotides: TGTGCCAGCAGCTGGGACAGCTACTACAATGAGCAGTTCTTC. The chain links TRBV11-3 to TRBJ2-1; 7 nucleotides agree with TRBD1. This CDR3 is built from 14 residues. Germline V gene lookup returns CDR1 SGHNT and CDR2 YENEEA. Germline trimming cut 4 bases from V and 3 bases from J; bases unmatched to any gene: 3.

This chain links TRBV2 with TRBJ1-2; 8 positions agree with TRBD1. The germline V gene encodes CDR1 SNHLY and CDR2 FYNNEI. The CDR3 is made up of 13 amino acids. With 7 bases clipped from V and 5 bases from J, the junction kept 6 bases outside the gene matches. Written as DNA, the CDR3 is TGTGCCAGCACGAACAGGGGGGGGTATGGCTACACCTTC. Its translation is CASTNRGGYGYTF.

The V gene is TRBV27, the J gene TRBJ1-2; the D gene is possibly TRBD1 (5 bases). Per germline, CDR1 MNHEY and CDR2 SMNVEV (reference sequence). Trimming pared 6 bases from V and 4 bases from J, leaving 12 bases between. This CDR3 contains 13 residues. The CDR3 DNA is TGTGCCAGCAGAGGAGGGGCACTCTATGGCTACACCTTC. It encodes CASRGGALYGYTF.

This clone was recorded only once. V is TRBV18 and J is TRBJ2-7, with TRBD1 matching 9 bases. CDR3 size: 13 residues. The ends lost 6 bases at V and 4 bases at J; junction bases unmatched: 4. Looked up from germline, CDR1 is KGHSH and CDR2 is LQKENI. The CDR3 protein is CASSEQGAYEQYF. DNA of the CDR3: TGTGCCAGCTCGGAACAGGGGGCTTACGAGCAGTACTTC.

The rearrangement joins TRBV27 to TRBJ2-1; 8 bases line up with TRBD2. The V gene's germline CDR1 is MNHEY and CDR2 SMNVEV (reference sequence). The V gene end was trimmed by 5 bases and the J gene end by 3 bases; junction bases not matched to a gene: 9. The CDR3 consists of 16 residues. The CDR3, as DNA: TGTGCCAGCAGTCTTGGGCTACTAGCGGTCTACAATGAGCAGTTCTTC. Its translation is CASSLGLLAVYNEQFF.

The chain joins TRBV5-1 to TRBJ2-5, with 7 positions matching TRBD2. The V gene's germline CDR1 is SGHRS and CDR2 YFSETQ. With 5 bases clipped from V and 5 bases from J, the junction kept 12 bases outside the gene matches. The CDR3 consists of 15 residues. DNA for the CDR3: TGCGCCAGCAGGCCCCGGGAGGCACCGAGGGAGACCCAGTACTTC. Translating it yields CASRPREAPRETQYF. Variable domain in full (rest from reference TRBV5-1 and TRBJ2-5): KAGVTQTPRYLIKTRGQQVTLSCSPISGHRSVSWYQQTPGQGLQFLFEYFSETQRNKGNFPGRFSGRQFSNSRSEMNVSTLELGDSALYLCASRPREAPRETQYFGPGTRLLVL.

The gene calls are TRBV7-6 and TRBJ2-7; 7 bases are a match to TRBD1. CDR1 is SGHVS and CDR2 is FNYEAQ in the germline V gene. Trimming cost V 5 bases and J 3 bases; bases outside gene matches: 10. This CDR3 comprises 15 residues. This CDR3 is CASSDRDSPNYEQYF. The CDR3 DNA reads TGTGCCAGCAGCGACCGGGACAGTCCTAACTACGAGCAGTACTTC.

The table lists this clone with a few counts. The chain is built from TRBV18 and TRBJ2-7; no definite D call. Germline assignment: CDR1 KGHSH and CDR2 LQKENI. Trimming pared 2 bases from V and 5 bases from J, leaving 13 bases between. The CDR3 is 14 residues long. The CDR3 loop reads CASSPVATVDEQYF. Here the CDR3 DNA reads TGTGCCAGCTCACCAGTAGCAACCGTCGACGAGCAGTACTTC.

This chain links TRBV7-9 with TRBJ2-2, with 8 bases fitting TRBD2. Germline loops: CDR1 SEHNR, CDR2 FQNEAQ (reference sequence). This CDR3 contains 14 residues. CDR3 DNA: TGTGCAGCGGCTAGCGGGTTTCATGGAGGGGAGCTGTTTTTT. Its translation is CAAASGFHGGELFF.

This chain joins TRBV6-5 and TRBJ1-3; 7 bases fit TRBD1. This CDR3 has 15 amino acids. The junction had 8 bases not matched to a gene; V was cut back by 5 bases and J by 4 bases. Germline-derived CDR1 and CDR2 are MNHEY and SVGAGI. The CDR3 bases are TGTGCCAGCAGTCCGGACAGGTCGAGAGGAAACACCATATATTTT. It specifies CASSPDRSRGNTIYF.

The chain recombines TRBV6-6 with TRBJ2-7; D may be TRBD2 (7 bases). Germline V gene data show CDR1 as MNHNY and CDR2 as SVGAGI (reference sequence). CDR3 length: 14 amino acids. Trimming removed 0 bases at V and 5 bases at J, with 11 bases between. Written as DNA, the CDR3 is TGTGCCAGCAGTTACTCGGGGGGGGCTGACGAGCAGTACTTC. Encoded protein: CASSYSGGADEQYF.

There are a few counts of this clone. The rearrangement uses TRBV11-2 and TRBJ2-2; TRBD2 might be the D (6 bases). The V gene's germline CDR1 is SGHAT and CDR2 FQNNGV. CDR3 size: 15 residues. The V end lost 5 bases, the J end lost 0 bases, and 10 bases lay between the germline ends. In DNA, the CDR3 is TGTGCCAGCAGCCAACTAGCAGCGAACACCGGGGAGCTGTTTTTT. This codes for CASSQLAANTGELFF. Full variable domain (outside the CDR3, taken from reference TRBV11-2 and TRBJ2-2): EAGVAQSPRYKIIEKRQSVAFWCNPISGHATLYWYQQILGQGPKLLIQFQNNGVVDDSQLPKDRFSAERLKGVDSTLKIQPAKLEDSAVYLCASSQLAANTGELFFGEGSRLTVL.

This clone was recorded once. The V gene is TRBV6-1, the J gene TRBJ1-1; D not resolved. Germline loops: CDR1 MNHNS, CDR2 SASEGT. The CDR3 totals 15 residues. The V gene lost 5 bases and the J gene lost 0 bases, with 13 bases spanning the gap. The CDR3 coding sequence is TGTGCCAGCAGTCCAGAGCGGGCAATGAACACTGAAGCTTTCTTT. It codes for CASSPERAMNTEAFF.

The rearrangement links TRBV21-1 to TRBJ1-2; TRBD1 was called by the table and not checked on the DNA. TRBV21-1 is classified as a pseudogene. CDR3 length equals 16 residues. This CDR3 reads CASSKAGTGNNYGYTF. DNA of the CDR3: TGTGCCAGCAGCAAAGCAGGGACAGGAAATAACTATGGCTACACCTTC.

This chain joins TRBV27 and TRBJ2-7; 7 bases match TRBD2. This CDR3 has 16 amino acids. V trimming: 2 bases; J trimming: 9 bases; junction bases outside the gene matches: 16. Germline lookup yields CDR1 MNHEY and CDR2 SMNVEV (reference sequence). CDR3: CASSLGGEGYGPWQYF. CDR3 bases: TGTGCCAGCAGTTTAGGGGGGGAGGGTTACGGGCCTTGGCAGTACTTC.

This chain joins TRBV4-2 and TRBJ2-2, with TRBD2 matching 7 bases. The ends lost 5 bases at V and 6 bases at J; junction bases unmatched: 9. CDR3 length equals 15 residues. Germline V gene data show CDR1 as LGHNA and CDR2 as YNFKEQ. The CDR3 nucleotides are TGTGCCAGCAGCTATTTGGCGGGGGATTCCGGGGAGCTGTTTTTT. This codes for CASSYLAGDSGELFF.

The chain links TRBV5-1 to TRBJ2-5, with 7 bases matching TRBD2. Unmatched junction bases numbered 6, after V lost 0 bases and J lost 4 bases. This CDR3 is 15 amino acids long. Germline CDR1 reads SGHRS; CDR2 reads YFSETQ. CDR3 in amino acids: CASSLGGSVGETQYF. CDR3 DNA: TGCGCCAGCAGCTTGGGCGGGAGCGTAGGAGAGACCCAGTACTTC.

The J gene is TRBJ2-3, the V gene TRBV2; 11 bases match TRBD2. The CDR3 sequence is 15 residues long. Germline CDR1 reads SNHLY; CDR2 reads FYNNEI. V trimming: 8 bases; J trimming: 2 bases; junction bases outside the gene matches: 6. The CDR3 bases are TGTGCCAGCGTGGGGACTAGCGGTCCCACAGATACGCAGTATTTT. Translating it yields CASVGTSGPTDTQYF.

This clone was picked up one time. The CDR3 nucleotides are TGTGCCAGCAGCTTTCTGCGTACTAGCGGGAGAGAGACCCAGTACTTC. It encodes CASSFLRTSGRETQYF. The V gene is TRBV7-8, the J gene TRBJ2-5; 11 positions agree with TRBD2. The V segment lost 3 bases and the J segment 4 bases; nucleotides outside the gene matches: 7. The germline V gene encodes CDR1 SGHVS and CDR2 FQNEAQ. CDR3 size: 16 residues.

The chain is built from TRBV5-1 and TRBJ1-6; 7 bases line up with TRBD1. CDR3 length: 14 amino acids. Germline assignment: CDR1 SGHRS and CDR2 YFSETQ. Trimming removed 7 bases from V and 10 bases from J; junction bases left unmatched: 11. CDR3 residues: CASPYDREESPLHF. As DNA, the CDR3 is TGCGCCAGCCCATACGACAGGGAGGAATCACCCCTCCACTTT.